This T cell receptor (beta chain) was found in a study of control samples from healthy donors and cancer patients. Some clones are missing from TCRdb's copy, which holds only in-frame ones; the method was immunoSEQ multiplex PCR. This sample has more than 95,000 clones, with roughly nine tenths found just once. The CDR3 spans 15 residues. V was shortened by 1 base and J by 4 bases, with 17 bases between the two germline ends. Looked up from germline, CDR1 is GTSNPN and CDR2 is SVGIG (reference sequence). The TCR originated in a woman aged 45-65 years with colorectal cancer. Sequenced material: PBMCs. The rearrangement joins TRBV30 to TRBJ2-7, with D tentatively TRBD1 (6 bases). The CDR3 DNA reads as TGTGCCTGGAGTGGAGGTGGGACACGTAAATACGAGCAGTACTTC. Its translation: CAWSGGGTRKYEQYF.